Below are 2 T cell receptor beta chains sequenced from a single sample in a study of identical twins' blood T cells. TCRdb called the 5' RACE reads again in MiXCR, with one record for every CDR3 protein. The repertoire has a few hundred thousand distinct CDR3 sequences, about 28% of them found once; the top ten carry about 6%. The sequencing sample was made of PBMCs. The receptors were sampled from a woman between 18 and 50 years old in good health.

The chain is built from TRBV9 and TRBJ2-1, with 10 bases lining up with TRBD2. The junction had 6 bases not matched to a gene; V was cut back by 4 bases and J by 5 bases. The CDR3 length is 15 residues. Germline CDR1 reads SGDLS; CDR2 reads YYNGEE. For the CDR3, the DNA is TGTGCCAGCAGCTCTGAGCGGGGGGGAGACAATGAGCAGTTCTTC. Translating gives CASSSERGGDNEQFF.

V gene TRBV29-1 combines with J gene TRBJ2-3, with TRBD1 as a possible D gene (6 bases). From germline, CDR1 is SQVTM and CDR2 ANQGSEA. CDR3 length: 14 residues. Trimming pared 4 bases from V and 1 base from J, leaving 12 bases between. The CDR3 DNA follows: TGCAGCGTTGGCTTGGGGGCGCGCACAGATACGCAGTATTTT. This gives the protein CSVGLGARTDTQYF.